Each of the 10 T cell receptor beta chains below was sequenced from the same sample in a study of blood T cells in healthy people across ages. Combining a sample-barcoded 5' primer with a J-beta primer mix, a second PCR ran for roughly 7 to 12 cycles. TCRdb re-called the 5' RACE reads through MiXCR, storing one row per CDR3 protein. The data show about 800,000 distinct CDR3 sequences, with around a quarter seen just once and 3% to 4% held by the top ten. These records were also assigned to another study, of T cells of mothers and their children.

The sequencing sample was made of blood. The receptors were sampled from a boy aged 5-17 years in good health.

CDR3 amino acids: CASSQLAGRTYNEQFF. The CDR3 DNA reads as TGTGCCAGCAGCCAACTAGCGGGGAGAACCTACAATGAGCAGTTCTTC. The chain recombines TRBV3-1 with TRBJ2-1, with TRBD2 matching over 9 bases. This CDR3 comprises 16 residues. The J segment lost 2 bases and the V segment lost 2 bases, leaving 4 bases of the junction unmatched. The germline V gene encodes CDR1 LGHDT and CDR2 YNNKEL (reference sequence).

In its sample, this clonotype was seen a few times. The V and J genes are TRBV20-1 and TRBJ1-1; tentative D call: TRBD1 (5 bases). Germline loops: CDR1 DFQATT, CDR2 SNEGSKA (reference sequence). V lost 3 bases and J 3 bases, leaving 8 bases between the germline ends. The CDR3 contains 12 residues. CDR3 loop: CSASWGDTEAFF. The CDR3, as DNA: TGCAGTGCTAGTTGGGGGGACACTGAAGCTTTCTTT.

The J gene is TRBJ2-3, the V gene TRBV6-5; D gene ambiguous. Germline loops: CDR1 MNHEY, CDR2 SVGAGI. The CDR3 has 16 amino acids. Trimming took 0 bases from V and 0 from J, leaving 10 bases between them. The CDR3 DNA follows: TGTGCCAGCAGTTACTCGATGGCGGCTAGCACAGATACGCAGTATTTT. It specifies CASSYSMAASTDTQYF.

This clonotype was picked up many times. The chain joins TRBV7-3 to TRBJ2-1; maybe TRBD2 (5 bases). The CDR3 runs 16 residues. Germline lookup yields CDR1 SGHTA and CDR2 FQGTGA. V lost 0 bases and J lost 3, with 12 bases in between. CDR3 bases: TGTGCCAGCAGCTTAACGGTCCCAGCGGACTACAATGAGCAGTTCTTC. This codes for CASSLTVPADYNEQFF.

This clonotype has a count of ten or more. The chain recombines TRBV20-1 with TRBJ2-3, with D tentatively TRBD2 (6 bases). Deletions cut 6 bases from V and 9 bases from J, with 10 bases between. CDR3 size: 10 residues. The germline V gene has CDR1 DFQATT and CDR2 SNEGSKA (reference sequence). CDR3 in DNA: TGCAGTGCCCCGGGGGAGACGCAGTATTTT. Protein product: CSAPGETQYF.

This clonotype was detected only once. V usage is TRBV27 and J usage is TRBJ1-2, with D perhaps TRBD1 (5 bases). CDR1 is MNHEY and CDR2 is SMNVEV in the germline V gene (reference sequence). The CDR3 has 14 amino acids. V lost 5 bases to trimming and J lost 8 bases, with 18 bases between them. The CDR3 nucleotides are TGTGCCAGCAGTAGTCCCGGGGACTTAGGAGGCTACACCTTC. Residues: CASSSPGDLGGYTF.

This clonotype was seen only a few times. V usage is TRBV11-2 and J usage is TRBJ2-1, with 8 bases aligning to TRBD2. V was clipped by 0 bases and J by 5 bases; unmatched bases: 9. The CDR3 has 17 residues. Per the germline V gene, CDR1 is SGHAT and CDR2 is FQNNGV. CDR3 in amino acids: CASSLDSGTKSNNEQFF. CDR3 nucleotide sequence: TGTGCCAGCAGCTTAGATAGCGGGACAAAGAGCAACAATGAGCAGTTCTTC. Together with reference TRBV11-2 and TRBJ2-1, the CDR3 gives the full variable domain: EAGVAQSPRYKIIEKRQSVAFWCNPISGHATLYWYQQILGQGPKLLIQFQNNGVVDDSQLPKDRFSAERLKGVDSTLKIQPAKLEDSAVYLCASSLDSGTKSNNEQFFGPGTRLTVL.

The V call is TRBV28, the J call TRBJ1-4, with D possibly being TRBD1 (5 bases). The germline CDR1 and CDR2 sequences are MDHEN and SYDVKM. V lost 5 bases, J lost 4 bases, and 14 bases lay in between. CDR3 length: 15 residues. The DNA of the CDR3 is TGTGCCAGCAGTCCTCACAGGACTGGTAATGAAAAACTGTTTTTT. Amino acids: CASSPHRTGNEKLFF.

V usage is TRBV10-3 and J usage is TRBJ2-3, with D perhaps matching TRBD2 (5 bases). V lost 2 bases to trimming and J lost 1 base, with 10 bases between them. The CDR3 extends over 15 amino acids. The germline CDR1 and CDR2 sequences are ENHRY and SYGVKD. This CDR3 reads CAISEEPRGTDTQYF. CDR3 nucleotide sequence: TGTGCCATCAGTGAGGAACCGCGGGGCACAGATACGCAGTATTTT.

This clonotype was seen a handful of times. The genes are TRBV12-3 or TRBV12-4 and TRBJ2-4; D is ambiguous. Between the trimmed V and J ends, which lost 2 bases and 9 bases, there was a span of 5 bases. The CDR3 spans 11 residues. Here the CDR3 reads CASSLSGIQYF. As DNA, the CDR3 is TGTGCCAGCAGTTTATCGGGCATTCAGTACTTC.